This T cell receptor (beta chain) was sequenced for a study of cytomegalovirus exposure and HLA in healthy donors. Remarks on this clone: Its antigen is not identified.

This PCR relied on a set of 60 Vbeta primers and 13 Jbeta primers. Data came from immunoSEQ multiplex PCR; TCRdb stores just in-frame clones and leaves some out. The table lists fewer than 200,000 clones, approximately 70% of them singletons. Germline CDR1 is SGHTA and CDR2 is FQGNSA. The CDR3 has 18 residues. Between the trimmed V and J ends, which lost 0 bases and 1 base, there was a span of 18 bases. Study-level findings and limits: TCR beta sequences reportedly predicted the HLA-A and HLA-B alleles of most subjects accurately.

The sequenced sample was PBMCs. V is TRBV7-2 and J is TRBJ2-5; weak D call: TRBD2 (7 bases). The origin of this receptor is a man aged 35 to 55 in good health and CMV-seropositive. The CDR3 loop reads CASSLAVQGGGTQETQYF. The CDR3 nucleotides are TGTGCCAGCAGCTTAGCAGTACAGGGCGGGGGAACCCAAGAGACCCAGTACTTC.